These 22 T cell receptor beta chains came from one sample sequenced in a study of shared clonotypes between healthy human individuals. Data came from immunoSEQ multiplex PCR; TCRdb stores just in-frame clones and leaves some out. The sample carries more than 2 million clones, 90% to 95% recorded once. CD8 cells classed as naive were CD45RO-negative and positively selected for CCR7, excluding terminally differentiated effector memory CD45RA+ cells. The material sequenced was naive CD8+ T cells from PBMCs. These receptors were obtained from a man aged 18-30 years in good health. Some clones in this sample may be carry-over from other donors' samples.

This rearrangement joins TRBV2 to TRBJ1-2, with D maybe TRBD1 (6 bases). The germline V and J ends were trimmed by 0 bases and 8 bases, with 22 bases remaining between them. Germline CDR1 SNHLY, CDR2 FYNNEI. The length of the CDR3 is 17 residues. CDR3 DNA sequence: TGTGCCAGCAGTGAAGCGCGGACAGCCGGAGGGTCCAGAGGCTACACCTTC. This translates into CASSEARTAGGSRGYTF.

J is TRBJ1-2 and V is TRBV25-1; the D gene is possibly TRBD1 (5 bases). The germline CDR1 and CDR2 sequences are MGHDK and SYGVNS. V gave up 9 bases and J gave up 7 bases, with 12 bases separating them. There are 11 residues in the CDR3. CDR3 coding DNA: TGTGCCAGTCTGGGGGTTGCTGGCTACACCTTC. Protein sequence: CASLGVAGYTF.

The chain joins TRBV7-3 to TRBJ2-1, with 9 bases fitting TRBD2. This CDR3 is 17 amino acids long. Trimming took 1 base from V and 5 from J; bases not matched to a gene: 9. CDR1 is SGHTA and CDR2 is FQGTGA in the germline V gene. CDR3 coding DNA: TGTGCCAGCAGCTTAATAGGGGCGGGAGGGCCTAACAATGAGCAGTTCTTC. Translating it yields CASSLIGAGGPNNEQFF.

Of note for this clone: The sample carries other DNA sequences with the same CDR3. The V call is TRBV6-5, the J call TRBJ1-1; D is unclear. Germline V lookup: CDR1 MNHEY, CDR2 SVGAGI. The V and J ends lost 0 bases and 5 bases respectively, with 10 bases between them. This CDR3 region has 14 residues. This CDR3 reads CASSYSRVGTEAFF. The CDR3 region has the DNA TGTGCCAGCAGTTACTCCCGGGTTGGAACTGAAGCTTTCTTT.

The genes are TRBV5-8 and TRBJ2-3; the match to TRBD1 covers 7 bases. Germline V CDR1 and CDR2: SGHTS, YDEGEE. J gave up 4 bases and V 5 bases, and 16 bases lay outside the gene matches. The CDR3 extends over 17 amino acids. The CDR3 sequence is CASRPGRDRSRADTQYF. CDR3 sequence (DNA): TGTGCCAGCAGACCAGGCCGGGACAGATCCCGGGCAGATACGCAGTATTTT.

The chain combines TRBV7-9 with TRBJ2-7; TRBD2 matches at 7 bases. The length of the CDR3 is 12 residues. V lost 8 bases and J lost 7; bases outside the gene matches: 8. Germline V gene data show CDR1 as SEHNR and CDR2 as FQNEAQ (reference sequence). The CDR3 here is CASLGLGGEQYF. The CDR3 nucleotides are TGTGCCAGCCTAGGACTAGGTGGGGAGCAGTACTTC. Combining the CDR3 with reference TRBV7-9 and TRBJ2-7 gives the whole variable domain DTGVSQNPRHKITKRGQNVTFRCDPISEHNRLYWYRQTLGQGPEFLTYFQNEAQLEKSRLLSDRFSAERPKGSFSTLEIQRTEQGDSAMYLCASLGLGGEQYFGPGTRLTVT.

The V gene is TRBV27, the J gene TRBJ2-1, with D perhaps assigned TRBD1 or TRBD2 (5 bases each). The CDR3 is made up of 15 amino acids. Between the trimmed V and J ends, which lost 9 bases and 6 bases, there was a span of 21 bases. Germline V lookup: CDR1 MNHEY, CDR2 SMNVEV (reference sequence). CDR3 in DNA: TGTGCCAGTGTTCGCGCATGGGGGTATGGCAATGAGCAGTTCTTC. Translation: CASVRAWGYGNEQFF.

The chain is built from TRBV29-1 and TRBJ2-7; TRBD1 matches 7 bases. The V gene end was trimmed by 4 bases and the J gene end by 5 bases; junction bases not matched to a gene: 11. The length of the CDR3 is 14 residues. From germline, CDR1 is SQVTM and CDR2 ANQGSEA. This CDR3 reads CSVVSGTAPDEQYF. CDR3 nucleotides: TGCAGCGTTGTTTCCGGGACAGCACCTGACGAGCAGTACTTC.

This clone was observed once. Other DNA variants within this sample encode the same CDR3. The chain has TRBV9 and TRBJ2-5, with D perhaps TRBD1 or TRBD2 (5 bases each). This CDR3 region has 15 residues. V lost 0 bases to trimming and J lost 2 bases, with 11 bases between them. Germline CDR1 is SGDLS and CDR2 is YYNGEE. DNA for the CDR3: TGTGCCAGCAGCGTAGGGGGACGTAGACAAGAGACCCAGTACTTC. Its translation is CASSVGGRRQETQYF.

The chain is built from TRBV28 and TRBJ2-5, with D unclear. The CDR3 consists of 12 residues. With 8 bases removed from V and 2 bases from J, the gap between germline ends came to 9 bases. The germline gives CDR1 MDHEN, CDR2 SYDVKM. The CDR3 here is CASRSLQETQYF. Here the CDR3 DNA reads TGTGCCAGCCGAAGCCTTCAAGAGACCCAGTACTTC.

Worth noting for this clone: The same CDR3 also results from other DNA sequences found in this sample. This chain links TRBV11-2 with TRBJ2-1, with D uncertain. The CDR3 is 11 residues long. Germline lookup yields CDR1 SGHAT and CDR2 FQNNGV. V dropped 5 bases and J dropped 5 bases, with 4 bases sitting between them. CDR3 coding DNA: TGTGCCAGCAGCCAGAACAATGAGCAGTTCTTC. This sequence encodes CASSQNNEQFF.

The V call is TRBV7-8, the J call TRBJ1-2; D is ambiguous. Germline V gene sequence: CDR1 SGHVS, CDR2 FQNEAQ. V shed 4 bases and J shed 6 bases, with 15 bases lying between them. The CDR3 is 14 amino acids. CDR3 protein: CASSSVQREDGYTF. The CDR3 DNA is TGTGCCAGCAGCTCAGTTCAAAGGGAGGATGGCTACACCTTC. The whole variable domain, remainder taken from reference TRBV7-8 and TRBJ1-2, is GAGVSQSPRYKVAKRGQDVALRCDPISGHVSLFWYQQALGQGPEFLTYFQNEAQLDKSGLPSDRFFAERPEGSVSTLKIQRTQQEDSAVYLCASSSVQREDGYTFGSGTRLTVV.

The J gene is TRBJ2-7, the V gene TRBV2; 8 bases are shared with TRBD1. The CDR3 covers 15 residues. The trim removed 2 bases at V and 2 bases at J, leaving 5 bases unmatched. In germline, CDR1 is SNHLY, CDR2 FYNNEI. Here the CDR3 DNA reads TGTGCCAGCAGTGAACGACAGGGGAGAGCCTACGAGCAGTACTTC. Translating gives CASSERQGRAYEQYF.

This clone was recorded only once. The chain couples TRBV27 to TRBJ1-1; 9 bases align to TRBD1. V lost 6 bases and J lost 4; bases outside the gene matches: 6. The CDR3 runs to 14 residues. In germline, CDR1 is MNHEY, CDR2 SMNVEV (reference sequence). Here the CDR3 reads CASRGQGKSTEAFF. DNA of the CDR3: TGTGCCAGCAGGGGACAGGGAAAATCCACTGAAGCTTTCTTT.

Details on this clone: This sample includes further DNA sequences coding for the same CDR3. The rearrangement uses TRBV19 and TRBJ2-1; 8 bases align to TRBD2. CDR1 and CDR2 from the germline V gene are LNHDA and SQIVND (reference sequence). The V segment lost 1 base and the J segment 2 bases; nucleotides outside the gene matches: 1. The length of the CDR3 is 15 residues. The CDR3 sequence is CASSIAGGPYNEQFF. The CDR3 nucleotides read TGTGCCAGTAGTATAGCGGGAGGGCCCTACAATGAGCAGTTCTTC.

J is TRBJ1-1 and V is TRBV19, with 9 bases fitting TRBD1. Germline CDR1 and CDR2: LNHDA and SQIVND (reference sequence). This CDR3 region has 12 residues. Trimming at V came to 8 bases and at J to 5 bases, leaving 3 bases not matched to a gene. In DNA, the CDR3 is TGTGCCAGTTACAGGGGGCGGACTGAAGCTTTCTTT. It is translated as CASYRGRTEAFF.

The chain carries TRBV27 and TRBJ1-1, with 9 bases fitting TRBD1. This CDR3 comprises 14 residues. Germline V CDR1 and CDR2: MNHEY, SMNVEV (reference sequence). Unmatched junction bases numbered 9, after V lost 6 bases and J lost 7 bases. DNA of the CDR3: TGTGCCAGCAGACTTCTGACAGGGGGGAATGAAGCTTTCTTT. This sequence encodes CASRLLTGGNEAFF.

The chain combines TRBV5-5 with TRBJ1-1; weak D call: TRBD1 (5 bases). Germline loops: CDR1 SGHKS, CDR2 YYEKEE (reference sequence). V lost 2 bases and J 1 base, leaving 15 bases between the germline ends. This CDR3 is 16 amino acids long. The chain's CDR3 is CASSFLGETPNTEAFF. CDR3 bases: TGTGCCAGCAGCTTCCTGGGGGAGACACCGAACACTGAAGCTTTCTTT.

The chain employs TRBV9 and TRBJ2-7; no clear D gene. CDR1 is SGDLS and CDR2 is YYNGEE in the germline V gene. The CDR3 is made up of 12 amino acids. Trimming pared 0 bases from V and 6 bases from J, leaving 7 bases between. CDR3 sequence: CASSVGASEQYF. The CDR3, as DNA: TGTGCCAGCAGCGTAGGAGCATCCGAGCAGTACTTC.

V gene TRBV2 combines with J gene TRBJ2-3, with D maybe TRBD2 (9 bases). The germline V and J ends were trimmed by 11 bases and 5 bases, with 23 bases remaining between them. Germline V lookup: CDR1 SNHLY, CDR2 FYNNEI. CDR3 length equals 15 residues. The CDR3 here is CACGGDRMGEDTQYF. The CDR3 region has the DNA TGTGCCTGCGGGGGGGACAGGATGGGCGAAGATACGCAGTATTTT.

This clone was recorded once. The chain couples TRBV6-5 to TRBJ2-7; 8 bases match TRBD2. This CDR3 is 15 amino acids long. Germline-derived CDR1 and CDR2 are MNHEY and SVGAGI. V lost 6 bases to trimming and J lost 4 bases; unmatched junction nucleotides: 11. CDR3 sequence reads: CASSDPISGRYEQYF. The CDR3 region has the DNA TGTGCCAGCAGCGACCCTATCAGCGGGAGATACGAGCAGTACTTC.

The rearrangement links TRBV6-5 to TRBJ1-1, with D hard to call. CDR1 is MNHEY and CDR2 is SVGAGI in the germline V gene. V was trimmed by 5 bases and J by 3 bases, leaving 13 bases between them. The CDR3 extends over 14 amino acids. CDR3 in DNA: TGTGCCAGCAGTACCGACGTTGGGTACACTGAAGCTTTCTTT. Protein sequence: CASSTDVGYTEAFF.